The entry that follows covers one T cell receptor (beta chain) sequence. The TCR beta CDR3 regions underwent amplification using RNA transcripts as the source. Using the HTBI primer set, a first-round RT-PCR was run on the TCR CDR3. TCRdb ran MiXCR on the multiplex PCR reads and lists one entry per CDR3 protein. The sample includes about 250,000 distinct CDR3 sequences, around 25% of them seen just once. With V trimmed by 5 bases and J by 7 bases, 4 bases remained unmatched. The germline CDR1 and CDR2 sequences are MDHEN and SYDVKM. The length of the CDR3 is 13 residues. This sample is drawn from a study of T cells in Graves' hyperthyroidism and ophthalmopathy.

The source of this sequence is a woman aged 40 to 50 with Graves' ophthalmopathy. The chain has TRBV28 and TRBJ2-2; 7 nucleotides align to TRBD1. The source material was blood. Here the CDR3 reads CASSRDRVGELFF. The DNA of the CDR3 is TGTGCCAGCAGTCGCGACAGGGTCGGGGAGCTGTTTTTT.